This passage covers 9 T cell receptor beta chains from one sample sequenced in a study of blood T cell repertoires in COVID-19. Using immunoSEQ multiplex PCR, the repertoire was profiled, and TCRdb retains in-frame clones only, with some absent. The sample holds some 500,000 clones; roughly 88% are singletons and the top ten take less than 2%. The sequencing input was PBMCs or T cells enriched from blood (not recorded which). These receptors all stem from a woman aged 35 to 49 who had recovered from COVID-19.

The chain links TRBV29-1 to TRBJ2-5, with 11 bases aligning to TRBD1. Trimming at V came to 2 bases and at J to 4 bases, leaving 6 bases not matched to a gene. CDR1 and CDR2 (germline): SQVTM, ANQGSEA. The CDR3 spans 15 residues. CDR3 region: CSVEILGQGAETQYF. CDR3 nucleotide sequence: TGCAGCGTTGAAATTCTAGGACAGGGGGCAGAGACCCAGTACTTC.

This chain links TRBV12-5 with TRBJ1-1; D may be TRBD1 (5 bases). V was pared by 9 bases and J by 4 bases, with 15 bases between. The germline CDR1 and CDR2 sequences are LGHNT and FRNRAP. The CDR3 consists of 13 residues. Here the CDR3 DNA reads TGTGCTAGCACAAATCAGGGCGGCACTGAAGCTTTCTTT. It translates to CASTNQGGTEAFF.

This clone turned up a few times. The chain recombines TRBV7-9 with TRBJ2-7, with D possibly TRBD1 on 5 matching bases. CDR3 length: 13 residues. The germline V gene encodes CDR1 SEHNR and CDR2 FQNEAQ (reference sequence). V lost 3 bases to trimming and J lost 7 bases, with 13 bases between them. CDR3 coding DNA: TGTGCCAGCAGCTTTGAAGGGGTTGGGGAGCAGTACTTC. Protein sequence: CASSFEGVGEQYF.

V is TRBV18 and J is TRBJ1-4, with TRBD1 matching over 7 bases. Germline V gives CDR1 KGHSH, CDR2 LQKENI. The CDR3 loop spans 15 amino acids. V gave up 6 bases and J gave up 5 bases; unmatched junction bases: 9. CDR3 sequence (DNA): TGTGCCAGCTCCGAGACAGGGCCGGGGAATGAAAAACTGTTTTTT. Amino acids: CASSETGPGNEKLFF. The full variable domain, its missing parts supplied by reference TRBV18 and TRBJ1-4, is NAGVMQNPRHLVRRRGQEARLRCSPMKGHSHVYWYRQLPEEGLKFMVYLQKENIIDESGMPKERFSAEFPKEGPSILRIQQVVRGDSAAYFCASSETGPGNEKLFFGSGTQLSVL.

The chain has TRBV7-6 and TRBJ1-6; D remains ambiguous. V was cut by 9 bases and J by 7 bases, with 13 bases left in between. Germline-derived CDR1 and CDR2 are SGHVS and FNYEAQ. The CDR3 extends over 13 amino acids. Here the CDR3 DNA reads TGTGCCAGTCAACGGGAGATGAATTCACCCCTCCACTTT. Its protein product is CASQREMNSPLHF.

The chain has TRBV3-1 (or the pseudogene TRBV3-2) and TRBJ2-5, with a possible D match to TRBD1 (8 bases). The CDR3 loop spans 16 amino acids. V lost 2 bases and J lost 4, with 17 bases in between. Germline V gene sequence: CDR1 LGHDT, CDR2 YNNKEL (reference sequence). CDR3 nucleotides: TGTGCCAGCAGCCAACCGCTCACAGGGGGGGGAGAGACCCAGTACTTC. Its translation is CASSQPLTGGGETQYF.

The rearrangement joins TRBV24-1 to TRBJ1-2, with 9 bases aligning to TRBD1. V lost 5 bases and J lost 7; bases outside the gene matches: 4. CDR1 KGHDR and CDR2 SFDVKD come from the germline V gene. This CDR3 is built from 13 residues. The CDR3 sequence is CATSARQGGGYTF. The CDR3 nucleotides read TGTGCCACCAGTGCGCGACAGGGGGGTGGCTACACCTTC.

This clone came up a few times. The chain is built from TRBV7-6 and TRBJ2-7; no clear D gene. V lost 1 base and J lost 2, with 9 bases in between. Germline V gene data show CDR1 as SGHVS and CDR2 as FNYEAQ. The CDR3 sequence is 14 residues long. The CDR3 coding sequence is TGTGCCAGCAGCTTAGATCCAGGTGCCTACGAGCAGTACTTC. This codes for CASSLDPGAYEQYF.

As concerns this clone: The identical CDR3 is also encoded by other nucleotide sequences in the sample. Written as DNA, the CDR3 is TGTGCCAGCAGCTCTCGCCGGGGAAACACCATATATTTT. Translating it yields CASSSRRGNTIYF. The V gene is TRBV7-9, the J gene TRBJ1-3; no clear D gene. The germline V gene encodes CDR1 SEHNR and CDR2 FQNEAQ (reference sequence). The CDR3 loop spans 13 amino acids. V lost 4 bases and J lost 4, with 8 bases in between.